The 10 T cell receptor beta chains below all came from one sample that was sequenced in a study of control samples from healthy donors and cancer patients. Repertoires were generated with immunoSEQ multiplex PCR, while TCRdb's copy carries only in-frame clones and drops some. Of more than 85,000 clones detected, around 87% appear once; the ten largest clones hold approximately 3.7%. The sample comprised PBMCs. These receptors were obtained from a woman aged 60-70 years with lung cancer.

This chain uses TRBV6-6 with TRBJ2-4; 7 nucleotides match TRBD2. Trimming removed 7 bases from V and 2 bases from J; junction bases left unmatched: 8. The CDR3 totals 15 residues. From germline, CDR1 is MNHNY and CDR2 SVGAGI (reference sequence). CDR3 DNA sequence: TGTGCCAGCATCGACTCCGGGGGGTCCAAAAACATTCAGTACTTC. Its protein product is CASIDSGGSKNIQYF.

J is TRBJ1-2 and V is TRBV6-2 or TRBV6-3; perhaps TRBD1 as D (6 bases). V was shortened by 4 bases and J by 1 base, with 10 bases between the two germline ends. There are 14 residues in the CDR3. CDR1 and CDR2 (germline): MNHEY, SVGEGT. This CDR3 reads CASSSTGFNYGYTF. The CDR3 DNA follows: TGTGCCAGCAGTTCAACAGGGTTTAACTATGGCTACACCTTC.

The V call is TRBV18, the J call TRBJ1-1, with D perhaps matching TRBD1 (5 bases). The CDR3 contains 13 residues. Germline values: CDR1 KGHSH, CDR2 LQKENI. The V end was cut by 1 base, the J end by 6 bases, with 9 bases between. CDR3 in amino acids: CASSPRDGPEAFF. The CDR3 nucleotides read TGTGCCAGCTCACCACGGGACGGCCCTGAAGCTTTCTTT.

The chain is built from TRBV16 and TRBJ2-3, with D unclear. Per germline, CDR1 KGHSY and CDR2 FQNENV. The CDR3 sequence is 16 residues long. The V end lost 2 bases, the J end lost 0 bases, and 12 bases lay between the germline ends. The CDR3 bases are TGTGCCAGCAGCCAAAGGTCGCAGACTAGCACAGATACGCAGTATTTT. It encodes CASSQRSQTSTDTQYF. Filled out from reference TRBV16 and TRBJ2-3, the complete variable domain reads GEEVAQTPKHLVRGEGQKAKLYCAPIKGHSYVFWYQQVLKNEFKFLISFQNENVFDETGMPKERFSAKCLPNSPCSLEIQATKLEDSAVYFCASSQRSQTSTDTQYFGPGTRLTVL.

The chain links TRBV7-3 to TRBJ2-2; 9 positions agree with TRBD2. CDR1 is SGHTA and CDR2 is FQGTGA in the germline V gene. The CDR3 sequence is 16 residues long. V was clipped by 5 bases and J by 6 bases; unmatched bases: 10. The CDR3 spells CASSPKIAGAPGELFF. CDR3 DNA sequence: TGTGCCAGCAGCCCTAAAATAGCGGGAGCCCCCGGGGAGCTGTTTTTT.

The chain is built from TRBV7-9 and TRBJ1-5; D perhaps matches TRBD1 (5 bases). This CDR3 has 16 residues. The V end lost 2 bases, the J end lost 4 bases, and 15 bases lay between the germline ends. Germline V gene data show CDR1 as SEHNR and CDR2 as FQNEAQ (reference sequence). Here the CDR3 reads CASSLYKGMSNQPQHF. CDR3 bases: TGTGCCAGCAGCTTATATAAGGGGATGAGTAATCAGCCCCAGCATTTT.

V usage is TRBV18 and J usage is TRBJ1-6; perhaps TRBD1 as D (5 bases). The germline V gene encodes CDR1 KGHSH and CDR2 LQKENI. V was shortened by 6 bases and J by 9 bases, with 18 bases between the two germline ends. CDR3 length equals 15 residues. The CDR3 DNA reads as TGTGCCAGCTCCCCCCCGGGGGGGGAGGGTTCACCCCTCCACTTT. This encodes CASSPPGGEGSPLHF.

The rearrangement joins TRBV7-9 to TRBJ1-1; weak D call: TRBD1 (6 bases). Per the germline V gene, CDR1 is SEHNR and CDR2 is FQNEAQ (reference sequence). The CDR3 is 14 amino acids. The ends were cut back, 5 bases at V and 1 base at J, with 11 bases in the middle. The CDR3 DNA reads TGTGCCAGCAGCCGAGGACAGCAGAACACTGAAGCTTTCTTT. This gives the protein CASSRGQQNTEAFF.

The chain combines TRBV6-2 or TRBV6-3 with TRBJ2-5; TRBD1 is a possible D gene (6 bases). From germline, CDR1 is MNHEY and CDR2 SVGEGT. V lost 5 bases and J lost 4, with 20 bases in between. The CDR3 is 16 amino acids. The CDR3 sequence is CASSDRNRDIRETQYF. The DNA of the CDR3 is TGTGCCAGCAGTGACCGCAACCGGGACATTAGAGAGACCCAGTACTTC.

V is TRBV7-8 and J is TRBJ1-4; D not resolved. The CDR3 is made up of 16 amino acids. The V end lost 3 bases, the J end lost 0 bases, and 11 bases lay between the germline ends. Per germline, CDR1 SGHVS and CDR2 FQNEAQ. In DNA, the CDR3 is TGTGCCAGCAGCTTTGAACAGATAACAACTAATGAAAAACTGTTTTTT. It encodes CASSFEQITTNEKLFF.